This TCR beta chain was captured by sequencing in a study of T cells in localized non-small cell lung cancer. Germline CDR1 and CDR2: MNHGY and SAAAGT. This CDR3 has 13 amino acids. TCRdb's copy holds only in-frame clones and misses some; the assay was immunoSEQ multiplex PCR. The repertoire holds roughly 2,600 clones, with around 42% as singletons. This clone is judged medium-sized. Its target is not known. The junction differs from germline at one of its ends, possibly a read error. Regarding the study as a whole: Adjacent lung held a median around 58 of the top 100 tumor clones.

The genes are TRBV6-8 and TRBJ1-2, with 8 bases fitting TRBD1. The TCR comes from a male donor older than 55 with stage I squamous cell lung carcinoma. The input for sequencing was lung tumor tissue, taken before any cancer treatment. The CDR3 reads CASSYDRGSGYNF. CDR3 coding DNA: TGTGCCAGCAGTTACGACAGGGGTTCTGGCTACAACTTC.